Below, 2 T cell receptor beta chains from the same sample are listed, as sequenced in a study of T cell responses to AZD1222 COVID-19 vaccine. Sequencing used immunoSEQ multiplex PCR; TCRdb keeps in-frame clones, though not all of them. This sample has some 150,000 clones, with under 95% found just once. The material was peripheral blood, obtained on day 0 of MenACWY control vaccination. These receptors were collected from an adult in good health.

V and J are TRBV11-2 and TRBJ1-1; D remains ambiguous. Looked up from germline, CDR1 is SGHAT and CDR2 is FQNNGV. Trimming left V 1 base short and J 4 bases short, with 10 bases between. The CDR3 covers 14 residues. This chain's CDR3 is CASSLAGVLTEAFF. DNA of the CDR3: TGTGCCAGCAGCTTAGCCGGGGTCCTCACTGAAGCTTTCTTT. The full variable domain, its missing parts supplied by reference TRBV11-2 and TRBJ1-1, is EAGVAQSPRYKIIEKRQSVAFWCNPISGHATLYWYQQILGQGPKLLIQFQNNGVVDDSQLPKDRFSAERLKGVDSTLKIQPAKLEDSAVYLCASSLAGVLTEAFFGQGTRLTVV.

This clone occurred once. The chain has TRBV6-2 or TRBV6-3 and TRBJ2-7; 8 positions match TRBD1. This CDR3 comprises 14 residues. The germline V gene has CDR1 MNHEY and CDR2 SVGEGT. Trimming took 6 bases from V and 3 from J; bases not matched to a gene: 7. In nucleotides, the CDR3 is TGTGCCAGCAGCCCCCGGACAGGGATCTACGAGCAGTACTTC. Translating gives CASSPRTGIYEQYF.